This T cell receptor (beta chain) is drawn from a study of blood T cells in healthy people across ages (dated by TCRdb to 2015 to 2017). Looking at the study overall: In model experiments, template switching captured roughly one uniquely barcoded TCR beta cDNA molecule for every two T cells. To track age-related changes in TCR beta repertoire diversity, the study relied on deep sequencing normalized with unique cDNA molecular identifiers. The study analyzed two additional independent replicas of 1 million unique cDNA reads from the same blood draw for two donors, one aged 18 to 30 and one aged 80 or older. To avoid experimental bias, donors of different ages were spread randomly across the sequencing lanes. The donors were divided into four age groups: young (average 16 years), middle-aged (over 35), aged (approximately 62) and long-lived (more than 75).

Comments on this clonotype: Its antigen is not yet known. Qualities for individual bases were not recorded, and no much larger clone is one base off.

The method behind the library was 5' RACE. TCRdb shows the sequencer as Illumina HiSeq 2500. A second roughly 6 to 12 cycle PCR used a sample-barcoded 5' primer and a J-beta primer mix. A template-switch 5' adaptor carrying 12 random nucleotides introduced a unique molecular identifier onto each TCR beta cDNA molecule. Each sample yielded at least 2.5 million CDR3-containing paired-end reads. All of the RNA was converted into first-strand cDNA using the Mint cDNA synthesis kit, with a TRBC-specific oligonucleotide serving as the primer. Following uracil-DNA glycosylase treatment, all cDNA underwent a first 18-cycle PCR with the universal primers M1SS and BC2_uni_R. In the paper's pipeline: Each sample was normalized by randomly selecting 1 million high-quality reads, each carrying a distinct molecular identifier. Instead of being binned into consensus sequences, reads with shared molecular identifiers were discarded. MiTCR, with a Q25 quality threshold and the strictest error-elimination algorithm, was used for CDR3 identification, clonotype clustering and error correction. A nonparametric unseen species model with Euler transformation was used to estimate a lower bound on total TCR beta diversity. TCRdb passed the public sequencing reads through fastp at Q25 and MiXCR, retaining productive beta sequences. Records with the same CDR3 protein are collapsed into one entry carrying the most frequent genes and DNA. TCRdb, rather than the study authors, made the V and J calls. This sample holds roughly 860,000 distinct CDR3 sequences; about 62% were observed only once. The ten top clones hold 25% to 35% of the sample.

The investigation overall reported the following: Observed TCR beta diversity per million T cells fell roughly linearly with age, and a significant reduction was already apparent by age around 44. Because donor CMV infection status was unknown, age-related changes in expanded clonotypes were potentially confounded. Observed TCR beta diversity correlated strongly with the percentage of naive T cells measured by flow cytometry. Bulk unsorted PBMC profiling prevented conclusive comparison of naive and antigen-experienced compartments. Total diversity estimates from one million sequenced T cells were considered lower bounds and underestimates. Compared with the aged group, the long-lived group had more naive CD4+ T cells, fewer expanded clones and increased TCR diversity, suggesting age selection.

The 35 to 40 donors, aged about 6 to 95 years, were systemically healthy Caucasian individuals from Russia. Approximately 10 milliliters of peripheral blood were collected from each donor into EDTA-treated Vacutainer tubes. Ficoll-Paque density-gradient centrifugation was used to isolate PBMCs, with at least 7 million per sample. Trizol reagent was used to extract total RNA from the PBMCs, yielding at least 6 micrograms per sample. The percentages of naive CD45RAhigh/CD27high T cells were determined by flow cytometry on a PBMC aliquot from every donor. The germline V and J ends show losses of 4 bases and 9 bases respectively, and no gene match explains 11 bases of the junction. The CDR3 measures 16 amino acids from cysteine to phenylalanine. Here the CDR3 DNA is all that survives: 48 bases in frame from base 1. From the germline V gene, CDR1 is LGHNA and CDR2 is YNFKEQ.

This chain is built from TRBV4-2 and TRBJ2-1; 11 of the junction bases match TRBD1. Sequencing was done on a sample of blood. The receptor's source is a man younger than 40 in good health. The nucleotide sequence is given as TGTGCCAGCAGCCCTACACCGGGACAGGGGGGCGGTGAGCAGTTCTTC. It is translated as CASSPTPGQGGGEQFF.